The 11 T cell receptor beta chains given below trace back to one sample, sequenced in a study of radiation and T cells in renal cell carcinoma. Time point noted: blood 2 weeks post-SBRT. Regarding treatment: 15 Gy SBRT to primary tumor, nephrectomy 4 weeks later. Sequencing was performed with immunoSEQ multiplex PCR; in TCRdb, only in-frame clones are kept and a portion is missing. Seen here are some 130,000 clones, 75% to 90% observed once, and the top ten hold 1.5% to 2%. The sequencing used blood, collected from a patient whose treatment included radiotherapy and nephrectomy. Every receptor here comes from a woman aged 55-69 years with renal cell carcinoma.

The chain links TRBV6-5 to TRBJ2-3; perhaps TRBD1 as D (6 bases). V was trimmed by 2 bases and J by 3 bases, leaving 15 bases between them. Germline V gives CDR1 MNHEY, CDR2 SVGAGI. This CDR3 has 16 amino acids. The CDR3 region is CASSYEPGHKTDTQYF. CDR3 nucleotide sequence: TGTGCCAGCAGTTACGAACCGGGACATAAAACAGATACGCAGTATTTT.

The chain employs TRBV6-1 and TRBJ1-1; D is perhaps TRBD1 (5 bases). The CDR3 spans 15 residues. The germline gives CDR1 MNHNS, CDR2 SASEGT. The V and J ends lost 8 bases and 4 bases respectively, with 20 bases between them. The CDR3: CASLRRDPGRTEAFF. CDR3 nucleotides: TGTGCCAGCCTCCGTCGGGATCCGGGACGCACTGAAGCTTTCTTT.

The genes are TRBV29-1 and TRBJ1-3; D gene unclear. The CDR3 is made up of 15 amino acids. The germline V gene encodes CDR1 SQVTM and CDR2 ANQGSEA. The germline V and J ends were trimmed by 6 bases and 5 bases, with 20 bases remaining between them. CDR3 region: CSVWRWWQVRNTIYF. DNA of the CDR3: TGCAGCGTATGGCGTTGGTGGCAGGTCCGAAACACCATATATTTT.

This sequence joins TRBV6-5 and TRBJ1-2; no firm D call. Deletions cut 5 bases from V and 3 bases from J, with 13 bases between. This CDR3 spans 14 amino acids. Germline V gives CDR1 MNHEY, CDR2 SVGAGI. CDR3 nucleotide sequence: TGTGCCAGCAGTCCCCTCGTGCCCCACTATGGCTACACCTTC. It specifies CASSPLVPHYGYTF.

The gene calls are TRBV6-1 and TRBJ2-7, with TRBD1 matching 9 bases. The V gene end was trimmed by 4 bases and the J gene end by 1 base; junction bases not matched to a gene: 8. This CDR3 is 16 amino acids long. CDR1 and CDR2 (germline): MNHNS, SASEGT. The CDR3 protein is CASSAIRDRASYEQYF. Written as DNA, the CDR3 is TGTGCCAGCAGTGCGATCCGGGACAGGGCATCCTACGAGCAGTACTTC.

This clone was observed a single time. The J gene is TRBJ2-7, the V gene TRBV7-2; D is possibly TRBD1 (5 bases). The CDR3 extends over 12 amino acids. The germline V gene encodes CDR1 SGHTA and CDR2 FQGNSA. V lost 11 bases and J lost 2, with 13 bases in between. The CDR3 DNA sequence: TGTGCCTCCGCGGCAGGGCCCTACGAGCAGTACTTC. Translation gives CASAAGPYEQYF. The full variable domain, completed using reference TRBV7-2 and TRBJ2-7, is GAGVSQSPSNKVTEKGKDVELRCDPISGHTALYWYRQSLGQGLEFLIYFQGNSAPDKSGLPSDRFSAERTGGSVSTLTIQRTQQEDSAVYLCASAAGPYEQYFGPGTRLTVT.

The chain uses TRBV19 and TRBJ1-5; TRBD1 matches at 7 bases. CDR3 length: 17 residues. From germline, CDR1 is LNHDA and CDR2 SQIVND (reference sequence). V was pared by 6 bases and J by 0 bases, with 11 bases of the junction left unmatched. The CDR3 DNA reads as TGTGCCAGTAGACAGACAGGGAAGATCACTAGCAATCAGCCCCAGCATTTT. Protein: CASRQTGKITSNQPQHF.

J is TRBJ2-2 and V is TRBV7-2; 12 bases match TRBD2. The CDR3 is made up of 19 amino acids. V gave up 5 bases and J gave up 0 bases; unmatched junction bases: 10. The germline V gene encodes CDR1 SGHTA and CDR2 FQGNSA. CDR3: CASSELAGGPRSNTGELFF. As DNA, the CDR3 is TGTGCCAGCAGCGAGCTAGCGGGAGGGCCTCGTTCGAACACCGGGGAGCTGTTTTTT.

This chain connects TRBV7-3 to TRBJ2-7; the D gene could be TRBD1 or TRBD2 (5 bases each). The CDR3 covers 13 residues. Germline V CDR1 and CDR2: SGHTA, FQGTGA. V was clipped by 1 base and J by 7 bases, with 11 bases between them. CDR3 protein: CASSLMGPGEQYF. CDR3 sequence (DNA): TGTGCCAGCAGCTTAATGGGGCCGGGGGAGCAGTACTTC.

This chain links TRBV19 with TRBJ2-7; 11 bases match TRBD1. The CDR3 consists of 15 residues. CDR1 and CDR2 (germline): LNHDA, SQIVND (reference sequence). V dropped 3 bases and J dropped 3; count of bases not matched to a gene: 4. The CDR3 DNA is TGTGCCAGTAGTATTATTGGGACAGGGGGCTACGAGCAGTACTTC. Protein sequence: CASSIIGTGGYEQYF.

CDR3 in amino acids: CASSLREGPNTGELFF. The DNA of the CDR3 is TGCGCCAGCAGCCTGCGGGAGGGTCCGAACACCGGGGAGCTGTTTTTT. The chain recombines TRBV5-1 with TRBJ2-2; 9 bases are shared with TRBD2. The CDR3 spans 16 residues. CDR1 and CDR2 (germline): SGHRS, YFSETQ. Trimming cost V 4 bases and J 0 bases; bases outside gene matches: 4.